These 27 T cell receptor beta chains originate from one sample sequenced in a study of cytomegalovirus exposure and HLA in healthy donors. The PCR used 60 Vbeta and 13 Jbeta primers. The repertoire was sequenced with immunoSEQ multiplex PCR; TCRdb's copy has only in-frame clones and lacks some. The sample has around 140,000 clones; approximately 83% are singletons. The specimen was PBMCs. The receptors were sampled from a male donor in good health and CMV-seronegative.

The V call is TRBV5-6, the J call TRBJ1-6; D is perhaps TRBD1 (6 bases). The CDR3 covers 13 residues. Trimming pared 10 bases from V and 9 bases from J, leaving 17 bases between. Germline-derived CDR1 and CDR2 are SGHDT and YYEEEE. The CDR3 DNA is TGTGCCGTTGGGTGGCAGGGGAGTTCACCCCTCCACTTT. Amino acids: CAVGWQGSSPLHF.

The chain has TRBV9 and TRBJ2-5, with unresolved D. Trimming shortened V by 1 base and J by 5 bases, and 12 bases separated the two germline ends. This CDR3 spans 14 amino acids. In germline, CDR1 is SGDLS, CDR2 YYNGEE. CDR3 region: CASSVPALRETQYF. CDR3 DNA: TGTGCCAGCAGCGTACCCGCACTACGTGAGACCCAGTACTTC. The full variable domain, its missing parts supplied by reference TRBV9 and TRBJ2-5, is DSGVTQTPKHLITATGQRVTLRCSPRSGDLSVYWYQQSLDQGLQFLIQYYNGEERAKGNILERFSAQQFPDLHSELNLSSLELGDSALYFCASSVPALRETQYFGPGTRLLVL.

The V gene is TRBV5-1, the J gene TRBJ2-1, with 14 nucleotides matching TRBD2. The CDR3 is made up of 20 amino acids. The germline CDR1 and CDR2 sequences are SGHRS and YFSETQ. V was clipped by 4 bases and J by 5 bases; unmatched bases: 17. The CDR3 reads CASSRWVSGTSGSSHNEQFF. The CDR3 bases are TGCGCCAGCAGCCGTTGGGTATCCGGGACTAGCGGGAGTTCCCACAATGAGCAGTTCTTC.

CDR3 in amino acids: CASSYSPSNEQFF. The CDR3 DNA follows: TGTGCCAGCAGTTACTCGCCGAGCAATGAGCAGTTCTTC. This rearrangement joins TRBV6-5 to TRBJ2-1; D ambiguous. The germline V and J ends were trimmed by 0 bases and 6 bases, with 6 bases remaining between them. This CDR3 contains 13 residues. The germline gives CDR1 MNHEY, CDR2 SVGAGI.

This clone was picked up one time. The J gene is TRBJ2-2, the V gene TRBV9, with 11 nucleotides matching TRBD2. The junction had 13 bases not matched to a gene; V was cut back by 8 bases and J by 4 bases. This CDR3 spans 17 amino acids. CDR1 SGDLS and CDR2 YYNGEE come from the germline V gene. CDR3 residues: CARPITNSGRGTGELFF. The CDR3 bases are TGTGCCAGGCCCATAACAAATAGCGGGAGGGGCACCGGGGAGCTGTTTTTT.

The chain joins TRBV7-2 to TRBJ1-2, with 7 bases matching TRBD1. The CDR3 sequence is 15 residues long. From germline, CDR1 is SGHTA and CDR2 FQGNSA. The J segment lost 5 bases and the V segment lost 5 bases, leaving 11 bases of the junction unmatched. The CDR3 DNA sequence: TGTGCCAGCAGCGGAACTCCGGGACAGACTTATGGCTACACCTTC. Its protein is CASSGTPGQTYGYTF.

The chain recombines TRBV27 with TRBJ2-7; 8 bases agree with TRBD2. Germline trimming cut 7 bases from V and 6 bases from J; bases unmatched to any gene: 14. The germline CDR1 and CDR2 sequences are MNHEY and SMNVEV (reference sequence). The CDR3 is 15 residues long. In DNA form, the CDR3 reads TGTGCCAGCACCCCTTTCGGGGGGGGAGGCGGCGAGCAGTACTTC. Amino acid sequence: CASTPFGGGGGEQYF.

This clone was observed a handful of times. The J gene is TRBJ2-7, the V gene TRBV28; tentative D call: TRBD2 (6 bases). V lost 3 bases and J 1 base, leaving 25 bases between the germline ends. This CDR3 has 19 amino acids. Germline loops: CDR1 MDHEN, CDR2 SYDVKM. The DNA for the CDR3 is TGTGCCAGCAGTTTGGGAAGGGCCTTTCGCGGGACGGGATCCTACGAGCAGTACTTC. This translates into CASSLGRAFRGTGSYEQYF.

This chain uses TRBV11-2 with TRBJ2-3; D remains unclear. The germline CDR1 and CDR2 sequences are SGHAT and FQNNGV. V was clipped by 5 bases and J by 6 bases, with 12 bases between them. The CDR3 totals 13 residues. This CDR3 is CASSPPPSDTQYF. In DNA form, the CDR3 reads TGTGCCAGCAGCCCCCCCCCTTCGGATACGCAGTATTTT.

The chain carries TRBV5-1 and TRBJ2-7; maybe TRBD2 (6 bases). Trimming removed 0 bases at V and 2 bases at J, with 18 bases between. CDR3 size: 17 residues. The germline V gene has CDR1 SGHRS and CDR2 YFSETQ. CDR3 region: CASSLGRRDVQPYEQYF. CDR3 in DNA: TGCGCCAGCAGCTTGGGACGGCGGGACGTCCAGCCCTACGAGCAGTACTTC. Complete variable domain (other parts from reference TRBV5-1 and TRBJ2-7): KAGVTQTPRYLIKTRGQQVTLSCSPISGHRSVSWYQQTPGQGLQFLFEYFSETQRNKGNFPGRFSGRQFSNSRSEMNVSTLELGDSALYLCASSLGRRDVQPYEQYFGPGTRLTVT.

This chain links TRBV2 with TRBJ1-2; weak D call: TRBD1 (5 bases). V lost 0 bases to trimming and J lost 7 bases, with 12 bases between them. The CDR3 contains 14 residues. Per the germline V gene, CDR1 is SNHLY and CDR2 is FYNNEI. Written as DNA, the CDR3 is TGTGCCAGCAGTGAAGCGCTTCTGGGGGGTGGCTACACCTTC. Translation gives CASSEALLGGGYTF.

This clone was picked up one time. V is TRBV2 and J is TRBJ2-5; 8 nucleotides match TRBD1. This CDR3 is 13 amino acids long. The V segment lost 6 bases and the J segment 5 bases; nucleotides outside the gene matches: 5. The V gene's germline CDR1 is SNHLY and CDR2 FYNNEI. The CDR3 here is CASRAGGWETQYF. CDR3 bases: TGTGCCAGCAGGGCAGGGGGCTGGGAGACCCAGTACTTC.

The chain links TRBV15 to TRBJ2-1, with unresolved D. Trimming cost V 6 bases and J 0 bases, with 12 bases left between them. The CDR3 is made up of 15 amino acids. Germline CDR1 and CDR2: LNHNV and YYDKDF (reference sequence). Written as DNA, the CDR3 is TGTGCCACCAGTCCGACTGTTTACTCCTACAATGAGCAGTTCTTC. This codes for CATSPTVYSYNEQFF.

Here the CDR3 reads CASSQLSGTEFDEQFF. DNA for the CDR3: TGCGCCAGCAGCCAACTGTCCGGGACAGAGTTTGATGAGCAGTTCTTC. The chain recombines TRBV4-3 with TRBJ2-1; 7 nucleotides match TRBD1. This CDR3 is 16 amino acids long. Trimming cost V 2 bases and J 8 bases; bases outside gene matches: 12. CDR1 LGHNA and CDR2 YSLEER come from the germline V gene.

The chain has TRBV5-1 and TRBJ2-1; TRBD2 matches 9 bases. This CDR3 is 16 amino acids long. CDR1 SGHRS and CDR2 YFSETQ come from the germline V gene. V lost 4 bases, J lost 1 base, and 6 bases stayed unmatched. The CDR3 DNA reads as TGCGCCAGCAGCGTAAGCGGGAGGAAATCCTACAATGAGCAGTTCTTC. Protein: CASSVSGRKSYNEQFF.

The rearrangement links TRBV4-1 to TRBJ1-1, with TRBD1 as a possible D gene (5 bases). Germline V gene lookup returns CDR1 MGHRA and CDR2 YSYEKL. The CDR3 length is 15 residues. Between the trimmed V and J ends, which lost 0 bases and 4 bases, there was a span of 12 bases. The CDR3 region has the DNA TGCGCCAGCAGCCAAGAGGGGGGAAGGGGCACTGAAGCTTTCTTT. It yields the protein CASSQEGGRGTEAFF.

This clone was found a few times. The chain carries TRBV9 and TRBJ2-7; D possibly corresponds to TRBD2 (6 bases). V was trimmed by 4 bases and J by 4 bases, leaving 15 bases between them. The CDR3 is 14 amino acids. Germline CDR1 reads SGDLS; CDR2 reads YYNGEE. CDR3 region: CASSPEVGGYEQYF. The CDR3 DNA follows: TGTGCCAGCAGCCCTGAGGTTGGAGGGTACGAGCAGTACTTC.

The CDR3 DNA reads as TGTGCCAGTACCTCTAGCGGGCAATACGAGCAGTACTTC. This sequence encodes CASTSSGQYEQYF. This chain links TRBV19 with TRBJ2-7, with 8 nucleotides matching TRBD2. This CDR3 has 13 amino acids. J was trimmed by 4 bases and V by 7 bases; bases with no gene match: 6. CDR1 is LNHDA and CDR2 is SQIVND in the germline V gene (reference sequence).

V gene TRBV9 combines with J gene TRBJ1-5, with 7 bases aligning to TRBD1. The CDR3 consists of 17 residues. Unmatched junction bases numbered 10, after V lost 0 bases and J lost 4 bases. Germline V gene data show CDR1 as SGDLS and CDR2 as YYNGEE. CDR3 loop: CASSVAGAGGLNQPQHF. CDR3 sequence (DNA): TGTGCCAGCAGCGTAGCGGGGGCAGGGGGTCTAAATCAGCCCCAGCATTTT.

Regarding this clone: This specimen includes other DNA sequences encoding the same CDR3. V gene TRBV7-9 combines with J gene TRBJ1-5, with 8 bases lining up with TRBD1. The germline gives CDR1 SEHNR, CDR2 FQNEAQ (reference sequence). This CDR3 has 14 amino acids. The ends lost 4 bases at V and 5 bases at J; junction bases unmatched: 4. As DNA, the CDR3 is TGTGCCAGCAGCTCCGGACAGGGCTATCAGCCCCAGCATTTT. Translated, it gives CASSSGQGYQPQHF.

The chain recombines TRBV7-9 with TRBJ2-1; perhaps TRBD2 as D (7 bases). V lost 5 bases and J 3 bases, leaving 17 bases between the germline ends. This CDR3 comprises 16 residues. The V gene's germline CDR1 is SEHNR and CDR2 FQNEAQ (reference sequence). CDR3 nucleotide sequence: TGTGCCAGCAGCCCAAAAGGGGGACTATACTACAATGAGCAGTTCTTC. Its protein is CASSPKGGLYYNEQFF.

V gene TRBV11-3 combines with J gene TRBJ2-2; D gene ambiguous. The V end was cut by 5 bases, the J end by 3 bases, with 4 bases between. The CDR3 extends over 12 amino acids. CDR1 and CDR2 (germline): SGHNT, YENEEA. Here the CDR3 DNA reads TGTGCCAGCAGCCTATACACCGGGGAGCTGTTTTTT. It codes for CASSLYTGELFF.

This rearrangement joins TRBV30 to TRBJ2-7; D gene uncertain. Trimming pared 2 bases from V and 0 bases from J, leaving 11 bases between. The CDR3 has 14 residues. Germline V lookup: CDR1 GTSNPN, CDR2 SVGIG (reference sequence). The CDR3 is CAWSIPGYSYEQYF. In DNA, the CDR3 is TGTGCCTGGAGTATTCCAGGTTACTCCTACGAGCAGTACTTC.

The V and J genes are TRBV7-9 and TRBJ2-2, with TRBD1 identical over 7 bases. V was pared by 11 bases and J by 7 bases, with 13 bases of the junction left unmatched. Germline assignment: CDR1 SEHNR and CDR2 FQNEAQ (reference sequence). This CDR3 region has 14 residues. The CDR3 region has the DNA TGTGCCGGAGACCTAGGGGGCCCAGGCGGGGAGCTGTTTTTT. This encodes CAGDLGGPGGELFF.

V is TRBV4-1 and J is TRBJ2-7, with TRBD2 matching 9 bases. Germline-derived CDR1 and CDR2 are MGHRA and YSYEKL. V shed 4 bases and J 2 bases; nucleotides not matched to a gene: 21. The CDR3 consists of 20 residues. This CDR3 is CASSRLGAGSGGPGAYEQYF. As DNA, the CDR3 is TGCGCCAGCAGCCGTCTCGGGGCGGGTAGCGGGGGACCCGGGGCCTACGAGCAGTACTTC.

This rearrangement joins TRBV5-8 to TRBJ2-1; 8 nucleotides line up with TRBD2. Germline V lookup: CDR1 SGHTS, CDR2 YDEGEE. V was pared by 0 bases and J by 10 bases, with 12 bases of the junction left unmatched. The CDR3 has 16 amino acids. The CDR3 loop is CASSLVWASGPSEQFF. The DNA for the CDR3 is TGTGCCAGCAGCTTGGTTTGGGCTAGCGGGCCGAGCGAGCAGTTCTTC. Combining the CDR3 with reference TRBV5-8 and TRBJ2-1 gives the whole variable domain EAGVTQSPTHLIKTRGQQATLRCSPISGHTSVYWYQQALGLGLQFLLWYDEGEERNRGNFPPRFSGRQFPNYSSELNVNALELEDSALYLCASSLVWASGPSEQFFGPGTRLTVL.

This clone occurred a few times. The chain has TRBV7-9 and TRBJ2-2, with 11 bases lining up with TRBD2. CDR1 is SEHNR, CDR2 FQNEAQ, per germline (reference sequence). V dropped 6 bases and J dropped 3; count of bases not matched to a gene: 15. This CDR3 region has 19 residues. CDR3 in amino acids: CASSSGTSGPEQYTGELFF. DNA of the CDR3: TGTGCCAGCAGTTCCGGGACTAGCGGACCGGAGCAGTACACCGGGGAGCTGTTTTTT.